The sequence of this T cell receptor beta chain was determined in a study of blood T cell repertoires in COVID-19. Original analysis: By means of reference gene primer amplification, nucleated cell counts were estimated. Sequencing used immunoSEQ multiplex PCR; TCRdb keeps in-frame clones, though not all of them. Clone size and V and J calls were adopted from that table, with D and trimming inferred from the DNA. This sample has about 210,000 clones; around 84% occur once, and the top ten carry about 4.9%. From germline, CDR1 is SGHDT and CDR2 YYEEEE. V lost 4 bases, J lost 4 bases, and 8 bases stayed unmatched. The length of the CDR3 is 15 residues.

The TCR was taken from a woman over 75 with acute or convalescent COVID-19. The chain has TRBV5-6 and TRBJ1-3; 7 nucleotides agree with TRBD1. Sequenced input: peripheral blood. The CDR3 sequence: CASSRPGGRGNTIYF. CDR3 DNA: TGTGCCAGCAGCCGACCAGGGGGTAGGGGAAACACCATATATTTT.